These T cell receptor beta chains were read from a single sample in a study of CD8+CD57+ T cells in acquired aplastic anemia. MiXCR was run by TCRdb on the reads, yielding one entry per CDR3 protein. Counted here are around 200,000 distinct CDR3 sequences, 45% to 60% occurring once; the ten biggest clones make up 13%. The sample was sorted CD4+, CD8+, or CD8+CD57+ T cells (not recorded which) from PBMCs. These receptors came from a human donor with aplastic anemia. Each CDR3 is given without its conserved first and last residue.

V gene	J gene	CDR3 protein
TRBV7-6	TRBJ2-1	ASSPWTSGSIGNEQF
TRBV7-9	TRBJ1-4	ASRWGEDEKLF
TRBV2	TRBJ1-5	ASTKGGAHQPQH
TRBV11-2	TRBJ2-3	ASSQGLAGAADTQY
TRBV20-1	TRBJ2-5	SANPLARETQY
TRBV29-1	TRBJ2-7	SVDPGQGHIYEQY
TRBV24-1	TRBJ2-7	ATRPIEGAGYEQY
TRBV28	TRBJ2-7	ASSPPDGTYEQY
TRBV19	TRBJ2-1	ASSRGTGFYNEQF
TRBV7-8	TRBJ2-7	ASSYRPGEIYEQY
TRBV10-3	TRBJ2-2	ATTSGGANTGELF
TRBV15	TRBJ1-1	ATSRDRGNTEAF
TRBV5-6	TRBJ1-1	ASSGWTDYLREAF
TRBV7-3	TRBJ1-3	ASSLVGGSGNTIY
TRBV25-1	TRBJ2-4	ASSEAGRAKNIQY
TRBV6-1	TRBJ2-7	ASLTHSGGAPNEQY
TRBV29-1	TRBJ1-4	SAGEGGEKLF
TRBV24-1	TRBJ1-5	ATSDSRYQPQH
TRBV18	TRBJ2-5	ASSPTAGQGAETQY
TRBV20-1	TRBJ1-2	SARDRPANYGYT
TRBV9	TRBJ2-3	ASSDSARTDTQY
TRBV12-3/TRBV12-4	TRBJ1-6	ASRQAGNSPLH
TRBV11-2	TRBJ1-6	ASSLTGQNNSPLH
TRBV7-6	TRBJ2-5	ASSPRTEETQY
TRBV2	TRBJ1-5	ASSATIRPQH
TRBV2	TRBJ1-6	ASSEDGTATPLH
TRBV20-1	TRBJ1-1	SARVVKVNTEAF
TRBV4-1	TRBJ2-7	ASSQGTIYEQY
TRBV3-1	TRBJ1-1	ASSQATIHDTEAF
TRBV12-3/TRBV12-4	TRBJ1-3	ASRLNTIY
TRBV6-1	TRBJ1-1	ASSAADTEAF
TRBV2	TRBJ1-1	ARLDANTEAF
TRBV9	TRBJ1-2	ASLNRYGYT
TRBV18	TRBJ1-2	ASSPLGRGDYGYT
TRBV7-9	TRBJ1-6	ASSPVSGRNSPLH
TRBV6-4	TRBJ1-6	ASRGQPNSPLH
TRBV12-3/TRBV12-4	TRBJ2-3	ASSFSDGNTDTQY
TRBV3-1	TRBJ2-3	ASSQKGGGARGLY